A selection of T cell receptor beta chains follows, all from one sample in a study of shared clonotypes between healthy human individuals. The protocol was immunoSEQ multiplex PCR, while the TCRdb copy is restricted to in-frame clones and leaves out a portion. The sample has roughly 1,800,000 clones; roughly 94% are singletons. Sequenced sample: naive CD8+ T cells sorted from blood. All receptors derive from a man aged 18 to 30 in good health. The CDR3 runs from the conserved cysteine through the conserved F or W. A D gene is named only where the DNA matches it firmly.

d_gene: TRBD2; j_gene: TRBJ2-1; v_gene: TRBV7-9; CDR3aa: CASSLAGKEQFF; CDR3nt: TGTGCCAGCAGCCTAGCGGGAAAAGAGCAGTTCTTC
d_gene: .; j_gene: TRBJ2-7; v_gene: TRBV7-9; CDR3aa: CASSLGSYEQYF; CDR3nt: TGTGCCAGCAGCTTAGGGAGCTACGAGCAGTACTTC
d_gene: .; j_gene: TRBJ2-7; v_gene: TRBV28; CDR3aa: CASSSMTDSYEQYF; CDR3nt: TGTGCCAGCAGTTCCATGACAGACTCCTACGAGCAGTACTTC
d_gene: .; j_gene: TRBJ1-1; v_gene: TRBV11-2; CDR3aa: CASRFRDTGFPEAFF; CDR3nt: TGTGCCAGCAGGTTTAGGGACACAGGTTTTCCTGAAGCTTTCTTT
d_gene: TRBD2; j_gene: TRBJ2-7; v_gene: TRBV10-3; CDR3aa: CAQSGGPTYEQYF; CDR3nt: TGTGCCCAATCGGGGGGGCCCACCTACGAGCAGTACTTC
d_gene: TRBD2; j_gene: TRBJ2-1; v_gene: TRBV9; CDR3aa: CASSAGLASSEQFF; CDR3nt: TGTGCCAGCAGCGCAGGACTAGCGTCGAGTGAGCAGTTCTTC
d_gene: .; j_gene: TRBJ1-1; v_gene: TRBV5-4; CDR3aa: CASSPKGDLNTEAFF; CDR3nt: TGTGCCAGCAGCCCCAAAGGAGATTTGAACACTGAAGCTTTCTTT
d_gene: .; j_gene: TRBJ2-7; v_gene: TRBV9; CDR3aa: CASSVGGVTYEQYF; CDR3nt: TGTGCCAGCAGCGTAGGCGGCGTGACCTACGAGCAGTACTTC
d_gene: TRBD2; j_gene: TRBJ2-7; v_gene: TRBV30; CDR3aa: CACTGLPYEQYF; CDR3nt: TGTGCCTGCACGGGACTACCCTACGAGCAGTACTTC
d_gene: .; j_gene: TRBJ1-1; v_gene: TRBV4-1; CDR3aa: CASSERVLTEAFF; CDR3nt: TGCGCCAGCAGTGAGAGGGTGTTAACTGAAGCTTTCTTT